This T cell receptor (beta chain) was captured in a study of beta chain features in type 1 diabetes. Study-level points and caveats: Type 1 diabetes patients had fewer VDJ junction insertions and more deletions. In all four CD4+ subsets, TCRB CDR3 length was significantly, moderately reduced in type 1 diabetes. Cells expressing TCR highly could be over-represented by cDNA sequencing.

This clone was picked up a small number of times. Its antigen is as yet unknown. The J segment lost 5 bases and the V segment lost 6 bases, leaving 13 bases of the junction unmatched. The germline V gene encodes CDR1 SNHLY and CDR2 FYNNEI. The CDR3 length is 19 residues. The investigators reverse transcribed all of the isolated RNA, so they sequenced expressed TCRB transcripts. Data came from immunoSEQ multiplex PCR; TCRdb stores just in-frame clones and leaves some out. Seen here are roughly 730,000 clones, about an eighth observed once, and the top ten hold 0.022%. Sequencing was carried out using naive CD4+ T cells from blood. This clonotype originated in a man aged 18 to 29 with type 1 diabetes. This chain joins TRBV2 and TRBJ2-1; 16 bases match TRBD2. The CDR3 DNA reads TGTGCCAGCAGATCCATCCCGGGACTAGCGGGGGGGCCCCACAATGAGCAGTTCTTC. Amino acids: CASRSIPGLAGGPHNEQFF.